The source of this T cell receptor (beta chain) is a study of T cells in Graves' hyperthyroidism and ophthalmopathy. Amplification targeted TCR beta CDR3 regions from RNA transcripts. During a first-round RT-PCR of the TCR CDR3, the HTBI primer set was used. TCRdb recomputed calls from the multiplex PCR reads with MiXCR, one row per CDR3 protein. Among approximately 400,000 distinct CDR3 sequences, around a quarter were seen once, and the ten largest hold over 70%. This clonotype was seen repeatedly, ten times or more. Its antigen is unidentified. Study-level findings and limits: Most clonotypes expanded in thyroid above 0.001 were likewise present in blood.

Absence of ophthalmopathy progression within 18 months defined stable Graves' hyperthyroidism. The CDR3 is 12 amino acids. Deletions cut 1 base from V and 7 bases from J, with 5 bases between. Germline V lookup: CDR1 SGHTA, CDR2 FQGNSA. The receptor's source is a man aged 50-59 years with Graves' hyperthyroidism. The chain joins TRBV7-2 to TRBJ2-1, with D unresolved. The sequencing sample was made of blood. CDR3 protein: CASSLGLNEQFF. The CDR3 DNA sequence: TGTGCCAGCAGCTTAGGGTTAAATGAGCAGTTCTTC.